This T cell receptor beta chain comes out of a study of cytomegalovirus exposure and HLA in healthy donors (dated by TCRdb to 2016 to 2017). For the study in its entirety: In an earlier analysis of under 750 of the donors, under 300 Gb of sequence data and 117 million unique TCR beta sequences from about 190 million T cells were reported. All discovery cohort repertoires had been generated using a single sequencing platform. Among the roughly 400 genotyped donors, more than 70% belonged to the genetic ancestry cluster associated with self-reported Caucasian donors. The aim of the study was to test whether cataloging public T cell receptors could identify signatures of past pathogen exposure. An earlier analysis of 587 of the donors applied high-throughput TCR beta sequencing to assess whether each TCR beta V gene segment acted as functional or pseudogenic. Rather than using new phenotypic data, the later analysis identified candidate immune exposures from TCR beta sequences and from how often those sequences occurred across donors. About five DR-DQ haplotypes were handled as single units for association and clustering because linkage in the cohort was strong. Using immunosequencing, the study profiled T cell repertoires from about 650 subjects and related those repertoires to cytomegalovirus serostatus. In a later genetic analysis, genome-wide SNP genotypes for about 65% of the roughly 700 donors were used, and that subset was treated as a discovery cohort. The number of typed donors differed by locus: about 620-640 for A, B, C, DRB1 and DQB1; approximately 520 for DQA1; fewer than 610 for DPA1; and roughly 470 for DPB1. To study patterns of TCR occurrence, a later analysis re-analyzed previously published TCR beta repertoires from hundreds of donors and added high-resolution HLA genotyping. HLA typing covered class I and class II loci at four-digit resolution. Besides the first cohort of roughly 700 subjects, a separate validation cohort made up of some 110 different subjects was used. Around 330 gigabases of sequencing data and around 85 million unique TCR sequences made up an early release that covered fewer than 650 HLA-typed donors. The study combined high-throughput TCR immunosequencing, statistical association of individual TCRs with disease status, and machine learning to predict cytomegalovirus infection status. Among 398 genotyped donors of the cohort, an average of approximately 240,000 unique TCR beta nucleotide sequences were sequenced per donor, around 20% of them non-productive. Donor age, sex, ethnicity and CMV serostatus were compiled alongside the repertoire data. Results the study describes overall, beyond this receptor: In a later analysis, TCR association rates were found to vary across HLA loci, with the most associated TCRs seen for DRB1 alleles and the fewest for HLA-C alleles. In a later analysis, most CMV-associated TCR beta chains were found to appear HLA-restricted, with HLA associations seemingly driven largely by CMV exposure. Correlated functional status among segregating V segments might be attributable to linkage disequilibrium, but an unknown experimental factor could not be ruled out. A cluster of highly shared sequence variants was judged likely to represent a technical artifact of the sequencing pipeline. In an earlier analysis of 500 to 650 of the donors, most TCR beta V segments appeared in productive rearrangements about 87% or about 30% of the time, broadly matching IMGT annotations. The earlier analysis of approximately 540 of the donors excluded some 15 rarely observed V segments, including chromosome 9 orphons, because counts were too low. HLA typing was unavailable for some donors at each locus, so association tests used only the typed subset. A later genetic analysis reported fewer N-insertions in productive TCRs among donors in an Asian-associated ancestry cluster than the roughly 650-donor mean. In a later genetic analysis, a missense DCLRE1C variant was associated with V-gene and J-gene trimming of TCR beta chains, and the association was replicated in an independent cohort. According to the authors, the approach could potentially be generalized to other disease states and immunological phenotypes. In the study, around 150 TCR beta chains were listed as associated with cytomegalovirus. Most TCR sequences were observed very rarely across donors, whereas some public TCRs were present in many individuals. When HLA alleles, especially DR and DQ, strongly co-occurred, TCR associations were difficult to assign to individual alleles. For the cohort, immune exposure information was limited to CMV serostatus. The classifier was reported to diagnose cytomegalovirus status with high specificity and sensitivity in both the original cohort and the validation cohort. The cohort was sequenced for TCR beta chains only, and without alpha or paired-chain data the features that could be detected were limited. In vitro tests confirmed that a few of the cytomegalovirus-associated TCR beta chains recognize cytomegalovirus antigens. Roughly uniform sequencing depth across donors was assumed in presence/absence analyses, although this assumption may not hold. At a false discovery rate of 0.05, a later analysis linked around 15,000 TCR beta sequences to specific HLA alleles. Some IMGT-functional V segments, including TRBV6-2 and TRBV6-3, could not be distinguished by the 87-base-pair reads and were therefore excluded. Several of the top co-occurrence clusters appeared to be linked to parvovirus B19, influenza, CMV and Epstein-Barr virus, according to a later analysis. A further reported finding was that TCR beta sequences accurately predicted the HLA-A and HLA-B alleles for most subjects in the first cohort. A later analysis found that HLA-associated TCR beta chains were more clonally expanded and had lower generation probabilities than equally common non-associated chains.

This clone was observed a handful of times. No cognate antigen has been identified for it. No qualities accompany the bases; no much larger clone lies one base away. Library preparation employed the immunoSEQ multiplex PCR assay. A mixture of 60 forward primers for TCR Vbeta segments and 13 reverse primers for TCR Jbeta segments was used in the multiplex PCR. Amplification of the CDR3 region of rearranged TCR beta genes was performed with a multiplex PCR assay on genomic DNA. Amplified TCR beta libraries were sequenced as 87-base-pair reads on the Illumina HiSeq System. The authors' analysis ran thus. Across the 600 to 700 repertoires, a later analysis counted some 81 million unique TCR beta chains, around 10 million of which were shared by at least two donors. Raw reads were error-corrected and collapsed into unique sequences with a nearest-neighbor algorithm that merged closely related sequences to remove PCR and sequencing errors. Alignment of CDR3 sequences to IMGT reference sequences was used to assign V, D and J gene segments. For a sequence to be retained, at least a six-nucleotide match to both a V gene segment and a J gene segment was required. Rearrangements were classified as productive when the CDR3 lacked stop codons and remained in frame with V and J, and all other rearrangements were classified as non-productive. Following IMGT convention, CDR3 was defined as the stretch from the second conserved V-encoded cysteine to the conserved J-encoded phenylalanine. The earlier analysis of approximately 590 of the donors excluded any sequence lacking an unambiguous match to a single V gene segment. An earlier analysis of about 600 of the donors called V segments functional above 56.7% productive rearrangements and segregating when the between-donor standard deviation exceeded 5%. A statistical classification framework was developed to diagnose cytomegalovirus status using the catalog of TCR beta chain sequences. In a later analysis, TCR nucleotide sequences were compared against IMGT/GENE-DB human TR gene sequences so that V and J genes could be assigned. A later analysis assigned CDR3 sequences and most-parsimonious VDJ recombination scenarios with the TCRdist pipeline. In a later analysis, each TCR beta chain was defined by its CDR3 amino acid sequence together with its V-gene family, and reads lacking a unique V-gene family were excluded. To address suspected cross-contamination and a sequencing artifact, a later analysis removed approximately 600 highly shared, low-generation-probability nucleotide sequences. A later analysis calculated a clonal expansion index for each public chain from normalized within-repertoire ranks of inferred template counts. A later analysis computed generation probabilities with a VDJ recombination model fitted to out-of-frame rearrangements, and checked the results against IGoR. A later analysis scored TCR-TCR, TCR-HLA and TCR-CMV co-occurrence with hypergeometric tests, applying a repertoire-size bias correction to TCR pairs. False discovery rates were estimated in a later analysis by permuting HLA or CMV assignments 20 times. In a later analysis, co-occurring TCRs were grouped using DBSCAN, with TCRdist sequence similarity added in when clustering inside HLA-allele-positive subsets. Repertoires with fewer than 30,000 or more than 120,000 public chains were left out of co-occurrence clustering, as were a handful of repertoires with anomalous nucleotide sharing. TCRdb limited this immuneACCESS table to in-frame rearrangements with V and J called. A share of clones is missing; checked studies link under half to unresolved V genes, and the rest is unexplained. V, J and clone size were drawn from that table, and D and trimming were deduced from the DNA. The sample profile shows tens of thousands of clones; around 71% of them were found once. The leading ten clones occupy around 2.3% of the sample.

V is clipped by 4 bases and J by 0 bases, and the sequence between their germline boundaries is 6 bases long. The CDR3 starts with the cysteine, ends with the phenylalanine, and has 14 residues. This entry keeps only the CDR3 DNA: 42 bases, framed from base 1. CDR1 and CDR2 are drawn from the germline V gene: MNHEY, SVGAGI. In total, fewer than 750 healthy bone marrow donors made up the cohort. Cohort members were all nominally healthy when sampled, although unrecorded immune exposures were likely present. The donor was CMV seronegative and was included in the group of hundreds of seronegative cohort members. Each donor provided a peripheral blood sample, and peripheral blood mononuclear cells were used for TCR beta sequencing. Genomic DNA was extracted from the blood cell samples with the Qiagen DNeasy Blood Extraction Kit.

Recombination linked TRBV6-5 to TRBJ1-4, with the D gene too uncertain to name. The material sequenced was PBMCs. This clonotype originated in a young man in good health and CMV-seronegative. The CDR3 region: CASSWAATNEKLFF. The sequence in DNA is TGTGCCAGCAGTTGGGCTGCAACTAATGAAAAACTGTTTTTT.